This T cell receptor beta chain came from a study of T cells after yellow fever vaccination. The CDR3 runs to 17 residues. V dropped 4 bases and J dropped 6 bases, with 23 bases sitting between them. CDR1 and CDR2 from the germline V gene are SEHNR and FQNEAQ (reference sequence). TCRdb independently ran MiXCR on the 5' RACE reads; one entry per CDR3 protein. The table lists about 49,000 distinct CDR3 sequences, 7.4% of them singletons. This clonotype showed up many times. This receptor was taken from a man aged 18 to 30 who received the YFV17D yellow fever vaccine. The chain carries TRBV7-9 and TRBJ2-3, with a possible D match to TRBD2 (6 bases). The starting material was CD8+ T cells sorted from PBMCs, obtained less than 16 days after the first yellow fever vaccination. The CDR3 protein is CASSWNPGEKIPDTQYF. As DNA, the CDR3 is TGTGCCAGCAGCTGGAATCCGGGAGAAAAAATACCTGATACGCAGTATTTT.